Listed here is a single TCR beta chain. Its antigen is unidentified. The sample belongs to a study of radiotherapy plus CTLA-4 blockade in lung cancer. For the study at large: Objective responses occurred in about 18% of patients; around 31% had disease control.

TCRdb's copy holds only in-frame clones and misses some; the assay was immunoSEQ multiplex PCR. This table has 45,000 or so clones, more than 70% appearing once. People whose metastatic non-small-cell lung cancer was chemo-refractory got focal radiation along with CTLA-4 blockade by ipilimumab. From germline, CDR1 is SGHRS and CDR2 YFSETQ. The CDR3 has 15 amino acids. The ends were cut back, 3 bases at V and 2 bases at J, with 14 bases in the middle. Study-level points and caveats: Some TCR clones had been derived from tumors. These clones expanded in peripheral blood after radiotherapy plus ipilimumab.

V and J are TRBV5-1 and TRBJ2-5; weak D call: TRBD1 (6 bases). The sequences come from peripheral blood, collected from a patient treated with radiotherapy plus ipilimumab. The clonotype comes from a human donor with non-small cell lung cancer whose response to radiotherapy plus ipilimumab could not be evaluated. This CDR3 reads CASSSLPGQQETQYF. The CDR3 DNA sequence: TGCGCCAGCAGCTCCCTCCCCGGACAGCAAGAGACCCAGTACTTC.